These 20 T cell receptor beta chains share one sample of origin, sequenced in a study of T cell changes during pregnancy in multiple sclerosis. Produced via immunoSEQ multiplex PCR; TCRdb's table is partial and in-frame only. The sample consists of about 77,000 clones, roughly 91% of them appearing once. The sequencing used peripheral blood, collected after pregnancy. The origin of the receptors is a female donor in good health, enrolled as a control in a pregnancy study.

This clone came up once. The chain links TRBV28 to TRBJ1-1, with D perhaps matching TRBD1 (6 bases). CDR1 is MDHEN and CDR2 is SYDVKM in the germline V gene. CDR3 length: 14 amino acids. Trimming left V 4 bases short and J 1 base short, with 10 bases between. CDR3 region: CASSSQTGNTEAFF. CDR3 DNA sequence: TGTGCCAGCAGTTCCCAGACAGGGAACACTGAAGCTTTCTTT.

In regard to this clone: A junction end diverges from the germline sequence, so it may reflect a read error. The chain joins TRBV15 to TRBJ2-7; 10 positions match TRBD2. The germline V gene has CDR1 LNHNV and CDR2 YYDKDF (reference sequence). The CDR3 consists of 16 residues. CDR3 sequence: CATRRGGTSASYEQYF. CDR3 sequence (DNA): TGTGCCACCAGGAGAGGAGGGACTAGCGCTTCCTACGAGCAGTACTTC.

The table lists this clone with a few counts. The rearrangement links TRBV2 to TRBJ1-5, with 8 nucleotides matching TRBD1. This CDR3 spans 13 amino acids. Trimming removed 8 bases from V and 4 bases from J; junction bases left unmatched: 4. Germline V gene lookup returns CDR1 SNHLY and CDR2 FYNNEI. The DNA of the CDR3 is TGTGCCAGCGGAGGGACAGGTAATCAGCCCCAGCATTTT. Translation: CASGGTGNQPQHF.

In DNA form, the CDR3 reads TGTGCCAGCAGCCTAGACAGGGGAACTAGCACAGATACGCAGTATTTT. It encodes CASSLDRGTSTDTQYF. The chain combines TRBV4-2 with TRBJ2-3; 8 bases align to TRBD1. With V trimmed by 4 bases and J by 0 bases, 6 bases remained unmatched. The CDR3 loop spans 16 amino acids. Germline V gene lookup returns CDR1 LGHNA and CDR2 YNFKEQ.

The chain uses TRBV7-9 and TRBJ1-5, with no clear D. V lost 3 bases and J lost 5, with 5 bases in between. The germline V gene has CDR1 SEHNR and CDR2 FQNEAQ (reference sequence). CDR3 length: 12 amino acids. CDR3 sequence: CASSFRDQPQHF. Here the CDR3 DNA reads TGTGCCAGCAGCTTTCGGGATCAGCCCCAGCATTTT.

This rearrangement joins TRBV5-6 to TRBJ1-5; tentatively, D is TRBD1 (5 bases). V was cut by 4 bases and J by 2 bases, with 22 bases left in between. The CDR3 is made up of 18 amino acids. Germline-derived CDR1 and CDR2 are SGHDT and YYEEEE. This chain's CDR3 is CASSIYRSQGGGNQPQHF. The DNA of the CDR3 is TGTGCCAGCAGCATATACCGCTCCCAGGGTGGGGGCAATCAGCCCCAGCATTTT.

Turning to this clone: Given a much more abundant clone one base away, this may be a read error. The same CDR3 also results from other DNA sequences found in this sample. The chain joins TRBV7-9 to TRBJ2-2, with 8 bases lining up with TRBD2. This CDR3 is 16 amino acids long. CDR1 and CDR2 (germline): SEHNR, FQNEAQ (reference sequence). The CDR3 region has the DNA TGTGCCAGCAGTTTAGGAGCGGGGGAGCGCACCGGGGAGCTGTTTTTT. Its protein product is CASSLGAGERTGELFF.

CDR3 nucleotides: TGCGCCAGCAGCTTGTTGGAGGGAACCTACAATGAGCAGTTCTTC. Translating gives CASSLLEGTYNEQFF. The chain has TRBV5-1 and TRBJ2-1, with D perhaps matching TRBD2 (6 bases). CDR1 and CDR2 from the germline V gene are SGHRS and YFSETQ. This CDR3 contains 15 residues. Deletions cut 1 base from V and 2 bases from J, with 10 bases between.

The V and J genes are TRBV29-1 and TRBJ2-3; D remains ambiguous. Germline V lookup: CDR1 SQVTM, CDR2 ANQGSEA. The length of the CDR3 is 14 residues. Trimming took 1 base from V and 0 from J, leaving 8 bases between them. As DNA, the CDR3 is TGCAGCGTTGAAGGCGGCGCTAGCACAGATACGCAGTATTTT. Protein product: CSVEGGASTDTQYF.

The count of this clone is one. The genes are TRBV4-2 and TRBJ2-2; 10 nucleotides line up with TRBD2. CDR1 is LGHNA, CDR2 YNFKEQ, per germline. V shed 0 bases, J shed 7 bases, and the junction held 5 bases outside the gene matches. The CDR3 consists of 16 residues. CDR3 sequence (DNA): TGTGCCAGCAGCCAAGATGAGCGGGAGGGAGACGGGGAGCTGTTTTTT. It translates to CASSQDEREGDGELFF.

A single count supports this clone. Relative to the germline gene, one junction end is altered; a read error may explain this. This chain connects TRBV27 to TRBJ2-1; 9 nucleotides match TRBD1. CDR3 length equals 13 residues. The germline V gene has CDR1 MNHEY and CDR2 SMNVEV (reference sequence). Here the CDR3 reads CASSFGDRDDQFF. The CDR3, as DNA: TGTGCCAGCAGTTTTGGGGACAGGGATGATCAGTTCTTC.

This rearrangement joins TRBV6-5 to TRBJ2-5, with 11 bases fitting TRBD2. The CDR3 sequence is 15 residues long. The germline V gene encodes CDR1 MNHEY and CDR2 SVGAGI. J lost 0 bases, V lost 8 bases, and 5 bases had no gene match. CDR3 in amino acids: CASGRTSGHQETQYF. CDR3 nucleotide sequence: TGTGCCAGCGGCAGGACTAGCGGGCACCAAGAGACCCAGTACTTC.

This chain connects TRBV5-1 to TRBJ2-1; TRBD2 matches 7 bases. The CDR3 spans 16 residues. Germline V gives CDR1 SGHRS, CDR2 YFSETQ. With V trimmed by 1 base and J by 2 bases, 6 bases remained unmatched. Here the CDR3 reads CASSLRGDLAYNEQFF. The CDR3 DNA follows: TGCGCCAGCAGCTTGCGGGGGGATCTTGCCTACAATGAGCAGTTCTTC.

Notes on this clone: Different DNA sequences within this sample yield the same CDR3. This rearrangement joins TRBV6-5 to TRBJ2-7; TRBD2 aligns across 7 bases. The CDR3 totals 15 residues. Germline V gives CDR1 MNHEY, CDR2 SVGAGI. After removal of 0 bases from V and 1 base from J, the junction contained 3 bases not matched to a gene. CDR3 bases: TGTGCCAGCAGTTACTCCACAGCGGGGTCCTACGAGCAGTACTTC. This sequence encodes CASSYSTAGSYEQYF.

The CDR3 DNA follows: TGTGCCAGTAGTCCTAGCGGCATAAGCACTGAAGCTTTCTTT. This codes for CASSPSGISTEAFF. The rearrangement links TRBV19 to TRBJ1-1; D remains unclear. V shed 5 bases and J shed 4 bases, with 14 bases lying between them. The germline V gene encodes CDR1 LNHDA and CDR2 SQIVND (reference sequence). There are 14 residues in the CDR3.

This chain uses TRBV9 with TRBJ2-3, with D possibly TRBD2 on 6 matching bases. The CDR3 spans 14 residues. V was pared by 3 bases and J by 2 bases, with 10 bases between. Germline CDR1 is SGDLS and CDR2 is YYNGEE. The CDR3 region has the DNA TGTGCCAGCAGCGGGGGACTTCTCACAGATACGCAGTATTTT. Its protein is CASSGGLLTDTQYF.

V and J are TRBV18 and TRBJ2-7; TRBD1 aligns across 8 bases. The V gene's germline CDR1 is KGHSH and CDR2 LQKENI. Trimming removed 3 bases from V and 3 bases from J; junction bases left unmatched: 1. This CDR3 has 13 amino acids. Here the CDR3 reads CASSPDRDYEQYF. Written as DNA, the CDR3 is TGTGCCAGCTCACCGGACAGGGACTACGAGCAGTACTTC. The variable domain in full, with the rest retrieved from reference TRBV18 and TRBJ2-7, is NAGVMQNPRHLVRRRGQEARLRCSPMKGHSHVYWYRQLPEEGLKFMVYLQKENIIDESGMPKERFSAEFPKEGPSILRIQQVVRGDSAAYFCASSPDRDYEQYFGPGTRLTVT.

The chain joins TRBV18 to TRBJ2-5; possible D gene TRBD2, 5 bases. This CDR3 has 14 amino acids. Trimming left V 5 bases short and J 2 bases short, with 12 bases between. Germline CDR1 KGHSH, CDR2 LQKENI. The CDR3: CASSARTGQETQYF. In DNA, the CDR3 is TGTGCCAGCTCAGCTCGGACGGGGCAAGAGACCCAGTACTTC.

This clone has a handful of counts. V is TRBV9 and J is TRBJ2-1; 10 bases agree with TRBD1. Germline CDR1 is SGDLS and CDR2 is YYNGEE. Losses at the gene ends were 4 bases for V and 5 bases for J; bases not matched to a gene: 9. The CDR3 consists of 16 residues. CDR3 nucleotides: TGTGCCAGCAGCCGCACCTGGGACAGGGGCCACAATGAGCAGTTCTTC. Its protein product is CASSRTWDRGHNEQFF.

The chain couples TRBV10-3 to TRBJ2-1; TRBD2 agrees at 7 bases. CDR1 ENHRY and CDR2 SYGVKD come from the germline V gene. The CDR3 covers 16 residues. V lost 4 bases and J lost 4; bases outside the gene matches: 10. CDR3 nucleotides: TGTGCCATCAGTGTGGTTGGGCGGGGGAGGTACAATGAGCAGTTCTTC. Its protein product is CAISVVGRGRYNEQFF.